This T cell receptor (beta chain) was sequenced for a study of blood T cells in healthy people across ages. Overall study results and limits: Whereas aged donors had fewer naive CD4+ cells, long-lived donors had more of them and higher diversity. One million T cells yielded diversity estimates that were considered underestimates.

V was shortened by 5 bases and J by 5 bases, with 10 bases between the two germline ends. Germline V gives CDR1 SGHTA, CDR2 FQGTGA. CDR3 length: 13 residues. This clonotype was counted between two and nine times. As yet, its antigen is unknown. Then a second PCR, running about 6 to 12 cycles, was carried out with a sample-barcoded 5' primer and a J-beta primer mix. MiXCR, run by TCRdb on the 5' RACE reads, gives a single entry per CDR3 protein. The sample lists about 780,000 distinct CDR3 sequences; about half were seen once. Every sample yielded at least 6.5 million isolated PBMCs. The receptor was derived from an elderly man in good health. Sequenced sample: blood. This chain uses TRBV7-3 with TRBJ2-1; D unresolved. In DNA, the CDR3 is TGTGCCAGCAGCGTAGGCCCCAACAATGAGCAGTTCTTC. It specifies CASSVGPNNEQFF.